A single sample is the source of the 5 T cell receptor beta chains below, sequenced in a study of shared T cell receptors in the human thymus. Produced via immunoSEQ multiplex PCR; TCRdb's table is partial and in-frame only. Here the sample spans 600,000 or so clones, 80% to 90% being singletons. The sample was also reused in another study, on human thymus T cells.

Sample: thymocytes. These receptors came from a boy younger than two with a congenital heart defect.

V usage is TRBV19 and J usage is TRBJ2-1, with D perhaps matching TRBD2 (5 bases). V lost 0 bases and J 7 bases, leaving 13 bases between the germline ends. Germline loops: CDR1 LNHDA, CDR2 SQIVND (reference sequence). This CDR3 spans 15 amino acids. As DNA, the CDR3 is TGTGCCAGTAGTATAGATCACGCTAGCTGGAATGAGCAGTTCTTC. Protein product: CASSIDHASWNEQFF.

This chain links TRBV13 with TRBJ2-3, with TRBD2 matching 14 bases. V gave up 6 bases and J gave up 5 bases; unmatched junction bases: 16. From germline, CDR1 is PRHDT and CDR2 FYEKMQ (reference sequence). This CDR3 comprises 19 residues. As DNA, the CDR3 is TGTGCCAGCAGACCACCTATCAGACTAGCGGGGGGGCCGAGAGATACGCAGTATTTT. It specifies CASRPPIRLAGGPRDTQYF.

This chain connects TRBV28 to TRBJ2-7; 9 bases align to TRBD1. The V segment lost 5 bases and the J segment 7 bases; nucleotides outside the gene matches: 9. CDR1 is MDHEN and CDR2 is SYDVKM in the germline V gene. The CDR3 runs 14 residues. The CDR3 DNA sequence: TGTGCCAGCAGTCCCGGGGACAGGGCAGGGGAGCAGTACTTC. Amino acid sequence: CASSPGDRAGEQYF.

This rearrangement joins TRBV20-1 to TRBJ1-1, with a possible D match to TRBD1 (6 bases). The V end lost 2 bases, the J end lost 11 bases, and 12 bases lay between the germline ends. Germline V lookup: CDR1 DFQATT, CDR2 SNEGSKA (reference sequence). The CDR3 totals 11 residues. The CDR3 bases are TGCAGTGCTAGACAGGGGCAGGTGGCTTTCTTT. Amino acid sequence: CSARQGQVAFF.

This chain joins TRBV4-1 and TRBJ2-5; no clear D. Deletions cut 3 bases from V and 4 bases from J, with 6 bases between. Germline lookup yields CDR1 MGHRA and CDR2 YSYEKL. The CDR3 length is 12 residues. CDR3 amino acids: CASSQSGETQYF. The CDR3 nucleotides read TGCGCCAGCAGCCAGTCGGGAGAGACCCAGTACTTC.